The rows below give T cell receptor beta chains drawn from one sample of a study of post-analysis software for immune sequencing data. TCRdb re-called the PCR reads with MiXCR, one entry per CDR3 protein. The data show more than 500,000 distinct CDR3 sequences, less than 40% seen once. The sequencing input was blood. Every receptor here comes from a girl under 18 with multiple sclerosis. CDR3s include the opening cysteine and the closing phenylalanine or tryptophan. Fields, in order: D gene, J gene, V gene, clone size, CDR3 DNA, CDR3 protein. A D gene is named only where the DNA matches it firmly. Size is omitted from some rows. Given values are once, few, many or a class for expanded clones.

>-|TRBJ2-1|TRBV2|-
TGTGCCAGCAGTCCAGAGCCCTACAATGAGCAGTTCTTC
CASSPEPYNEQFF
>-|TRBJ1-1|TRBV6-1|-
TGTGCCAGCAGTGAAGCGCTTCAAGGGGCAGACACTGAAGCTTTCTTT
CASSEALQGADTEAFF
>-|TRBJ1-1|TRBV20-1|-
TGCAGTGCTAGAGATGCATCTAGGGGGGGGGCTGAAGCTTTCTTT
CSARDASRGGAEAFF
>-|TRBJ1-6|TRBV5-1|-
TGCGCCAGCAGCTTACAATCGACCGGGATTGTCAATTCACCCCTCCACTTT
CASSLQSTGIVNSPLHF
>TRBD2|TRBJ2-6|TRBV4-1|few
TGCGCCAGCAGCCAAATAGCGGGGGGGCTTGGGGCCAACGTCCTGACTTTC
CASSQIAGGLGANVLTF
>-|TRBJ1-2|TRBV4-2|few
TGTGCCAGCAGCCAAAGGGAATCCCTGAACTATGGCTACACCTTC
CASSQRESLNYGYTF
>-|TRBJ2-3|TRBV28|-
TGTGCCAGCAGTTTTATTACGGGGGCCGTTAACACAGATACGCAGTATTTT
CASSFITGAVNTDTQYF
>TRBD1|TRBJ2-4|TRBV28|-
TGTGCCAGCAGTTCTGGACAGGGATCGGACATTCAGTACTTC
CASSSGQGSDIQYF
>-|TRBJ1-1|TRBV10-3|-
TGTGCCATCAGTGAGTCAAAAGGGGGTGGCACTGAAGCTTTCTTT
CAISESKGGGTEAFF
>-|TRBJ1-1|TRBV20-1|-
TGCAGTGCTAGAGTTGGGGCGGGGTTGGACCTTTCATCAAACACTGAAGCTTTCTTT
CSARVGAGLDLSSNTEAFF
>-|TRBJ1-4|TRBV5-1|-
TGCGCCAGCAGCACCGGGACTAATGAAAAACTGTTTTTT
CASSTGTNEKLFF
>TRBD2|TRBJ2-5|TRBV10-3|many
TGTGCCATCAGTGAGGCTAGCGGGGGCCTCCAAGAGACCCAGTACTTC
CAISEASGGLQETQYF
>-|TRBJ2-7|TRBV4-1|few
TGCGCCAGCAGCCAAGTCGAGGGGACCCACGAGCAGTACTTC
CASSQVEGTHEQYF